The clone carrying this TCR beta chain was counted only a few times. Its antigen remains unidentified. TCRdb itself ran the 5' RACE reads through MiXCR, one entry per CDR3 protein. The table records about 57,000 distinct CDR3 sequences, approximately 12% of them present only once. The sample belongs to a study of T-cell memory formation after mild COVID-19. Across the study: Across donors, TCR clusters were largely donor specific. The study's findings and limits: Clones shrinking from day 15 to 85 showed even CD4/CD8 mixes; later expanders tilted CD4+. CM and EM subsets held most contracting CD4+ clones; EMRA held CD8+ ones.

V was trimmed by 5 bases and J by 3 bases, leaving 13 bases between them. CDR1 is DFQATT and CDR2 is SNEGSKA in the germline V gene (reference sequence). The CDR3 is made up of 13 amino acids. The specimen was PBMCs or a T cell subset sorted from them (not recorded which). The sequence derives from a young man who had mild COVID-19 (a few samples of this study predate the infection). Cell type and time point are not known. V usage is TRBV20-1 and J usage is TRBJ1-1; possibly TRBD1 for D (5 bases). The CDR3 is CSALKPGYTEAFF. As DNA, the CDR3 is TGCAGTGCTCTCAAACCAGGGTACACTGAAGCTTTCTTT.